These 25 T cell receptor beta chains came from one sample sequenced in a study of beta chain features in type 1 diabetes (dated by TCRdb to 2016 to 2019). Findings and caveats that apply to the study as a whole: Type 1 diabetes patients showed a moderate but significant shortening of TCRB CDR3 length in all four CD4+ subsets.

The antigens for these receptors are not known. The library was obtained by the immunoSEQ multiplex PCR assay. The entire amount of isolated RNA was reverse transcribed using the High Capacity cDNA Reverse Transcription Kit, so the sequenced TCRB transcripts were expressed ones. TCRdb carries this immuneACCESS record with in-frame sequences only. Its versions omit some clonotypes, under half of them owing to an unresolved V gene in the studies checked, with the rest unexplained. This sample comprises around 150,000 clones, about a tenth of them detected only once. More than 0.45% of the sample belongs to the ten largest clones. The source material was central memory CD4+ T cells from blood. These receptors were obtained from a man younger than 40 with type 1 diabetes.

The CDR3: CASSSVGPRVPNEKLFF. The DNA of the CDR3 is TGTGCCAGCAGCTCCGTTGGGCCGAGGGTGCCTAATGAAAAACTGTTTTTT. This chain uses TRBV7-9 with TRBJ1-4; no clear D gene. This CDR3 is 17 amino acids long. With 4 bases removed from V and 3 bases from J, the gap between germline ends came to 18 bases. CDR1 is SEHNR, CDR2 FQNEAQ, per germline (reference sequence).

The gene calls are TRBV2 and TRBJ1-1; D gene unclear. The CDR3 has 13 residues. Trimming stripped 3 bases from V and 0 bases from J, with 5 bases between. Germline assignment: CDR1 SNHLY and CDR2 FYNNEI. The CDR3 spells CASSDAVNTEAFF. CDR3 nucleotides: TGTGCCAGCAGTGACGCGGTGAACACTGAAGCTTTCTTT.

This clone was picked up many times. The identical CDR3 is also encoded by other nucleotide sequences in the sample. V is TRBV4-2 and J is TRBJ2-7, with a weak D call TRBD2 (5 bases). The CDR3 runs to 15 residues. Germline assignment: CDR1 LGHNA and CDR2 YNFKEQ. V gave up 0 bases and J gave up 0 bases, with 9 bases separating them. CDR3 coding DNA: TGTGCCAGCAGCCAAGATGCGGGCGGCTCCTACGAGCAGTACTTC. Translating it yields CASSQDAGGSYEQYF.

The chain has TRBV5-1 and TRBJ2-3, with 12 bases that match TRBD2. This CDR3 contains 16 residues. V lost 4 bases and J lost 0; bases outside the gene matches: 3. Germline-derived CDR1 and CDR2 are SGHRS and YFSETQ. CDR3 amino acids: CASSPTSGRSTDTQYF. Written as DNA, the CDR3 is TGCGCCAGCAGCCCAACTAGCGGGAGGAGCACAGATACGCAGTATTTT.

The chain has TRBV28 and TRBJ2-1, with TRBD2 matching 9 bases. The CDR3 runs to 19 residues. The V and J ends lost 4 bases and 2 bases, in that order; junction bases with no gene match: 15. Germline values: CDR1 MDHEN, CDR2 SYDVKM. The CDR3 reads CASSSDPRTSANPYNEQFF. CDR3 sequence (DNA): TGTGCCAGCAGTTCCGACCCCAGGACTAGCGCGAACCCCTACAATGAGCAGTTCTTC.

V gene TRBV25-1 combines with J gene TRBJ2-6, with D hard to call. Trimming took off 2 bases at V and 0 bases at J, with 8 bases between the two ends. The CDR3 contains 16 residues. The germline gives CDR1 MGHDK, CDR2 SYGVNS. The CDR3 here is CASSEGSYSGANVLTF. CDR3 DNA: TGTGCCAGCAGTGAAGGTAGCTACTCTGGGGCCAACGTCCTGACTTTC.

This clone has just a few counts. J is TRBJ2-1 and V is TRBV28; D is ambiguous. CDR1 is MDHEN and CDR2 is SYDVKM in the germline V gene. The CDR3 spans 12 residues. V lost 5 bases and J 3 bases, leaving 5 bases between the germline ends. The CDR3: CASSTVYNEQFF. CDR3 sequence (DNA): TGTGCCAGCAGTACAGTCTACAATGAGCAGTTCTTC.

The chain carries TRBV18 and TRBJ1-1; D might be TRBD1 (5 bases). V lost 3 bases to trimming and J lost 3 bases, with 11 bases between them. The CDR3 is 14 amino acids. Looked up from germline, CDR1 is KGHSH and CDR2 is LQKENI. Here the CDR3 DNA reads TGTGCCAGCTCACCCTCATCGGGGGACACTGAAGCTTTCTTT. Translation: CASSPSSGDTEAFF.

The V gene is TRBV2, the J gene TRBJ2-5; no firm D call. Germline V lookup: CDR1 SNHLY, CDR2 FYNNEI. Trimming cost V 6 bases and J 5 bases, with 7 bases left between them. The CDR3 runs 11 residues. CDR3 sequence reads: CASRSVETQYF. The DNA for the CDR3 is TGTGCCAGCAGATCCGTTGAGACCCAGTACTTC.

This clone has just a few counts. This rearrangement joins TRBV28 to TRBJ2-1, with 10 bases lining up with TRBD2. J was trimmed by 6 bases and V by 6 bases; bases with no gene match: 8. The V gene's germline CDR1 is MDHEN and CDR2 SYDVKM. There are 15 residues in the CDR3. As DNA, the CDR3 is TGTGCCAGCAGGCCAACTAGCGGGACTACCAATGAGCAGTTCTTC. Its translation is CASRPTSGTTNEQFF.

The chain links TRBV2 to TRBJ1-3, with D possibly matching TRBD1 (5 bases). The V end lost 1 base, the J end lost 2 bases, and 6 bases lay between the germline ends. CDR1 is SNHLY and CDR2 is FYNNEI in the germline V gene. CDR3 length equals 14 residues. The CDR3 is CASSEGTPGNTIYF. The CDR3 coding sequence is TGTGCCAGCAGTGAAGGGACACCTGGAAACACCATATATTTT.

This rearrangement joins TRBV7-9 to TRBJ2-1, with a possible D match to TRBD2 (5 bases). The V gene lost 8 bases and the J gene lost 4 bases, with 15 bases spanning the gap. This CDR3 comprises 14 residues. Per germline, CDR1 SEHNR and CDR2 FQNEAQ (reference sequence). CDR3 nucleotides: TGTGCCAGCGGTGGGAGAAGAGGGTACAATGAGCAGTTCTTC. Translated: CASGGRRGYNEQFF.

This clone was counted between two and nine times. The chain uses TRBV29-1 and TRBJ2-7; 7 bases line up with TRBD2. Germline CDR1 reads SQVTM; CDR2 reads ANQGSEA. V lost 4 bases, J lost 5 bases, and 5 bases stayed unmatched. The CDR3 extends over 12 amino acids. The CDR3: CSVVAGLHEQYF. CDR3 nucleotide sequence: TGCAGCGTTGTAGCGGGTCTACACGAGCAGTACTTC.

This clone has only a few counts. The chain carries TRBV5-8 and TRBJ2-1, with 11 bases matching TRBD2. V was pared by 0 bases and J by 7 bases, with 3 bases of the junction left unmatched. This CDR3 has 15 amino acids. The germline V gene has CDR1 SGHTS and CDR2 YDEGEE. CDR3 protein: CASSLGLAGTNEQFF. The CDR3 DNA sequence: TGTGCCAGCAGCTTGGGACTAGCGGGGACAAATGAGCAGTTCTTC.

The V and J genes are TRBV7-9 and TRBJ1-4, with 10 bases aligning to TRBD1. The CDR3 has 14 amino acids. In germline, CDR1 is SEHNR, CDR2 FQNEAQ (reference sequence). Unmatched junction bases numbered 4, after V lost 6 bases and J lost 6 bases. CDR3 sequence reads: CASSPGTGDEKLFF. The CDR3 coding sequence is TGTGCCAGCAGTCCAGGGACAGGGGATGAAAAACTGTTTTTT.

The chain is built from TRBV7-2 and TRBJ2-1; the D is unclear. Germline CDR1 reads SGHTA; CDR2 reads FQGNSA. The CDR3 length is 12 residues. V gave up 4 bases and J gave up 7 bases, with 8 bases separating them. The CDR3 is CASSWQRNEQFF. CDR3 nucleotides: TGTGCCAGCAGCTGGCAGCGTAATGAGCAGTTCTTC. Together with reference TRBV7-2 and TRBJ2-1, the CDR3 gives the full variable domain: GAGVSQSPSNKVTEKGKDVELRCDPISGHTALYWYRQSLGQGLEFLIYFQGNSAPDKSGLPSDRFSAERTGGSVSTLTIQRTQQEDSAVYLCASSWQRNEQFFGPGTRLTVL.

On this clone itself: Distinct nucleotide sequences in the sample also encode this CDR3. V is TRBV7-2 and J is TRBJ2-5; 12 bases agree with TRBD2. CDR3 size: 17 residues. V gave up 1 base and J gave up 5 bases; unmatched junction bases: 8. In germline, CDR1 is SGHTA, CDR2 FQGNSA. CDR3 in amino acids: CASSLGLAGEGRETQYF. In nucleotides, the CDR3 is TGTGCCAGCAGCTTAGGACTAGCGGGAGAGGGGCGCGAGACCCAGTACTTC.

CDR3 sequence (DNA): TGTGCCAGCTCCTTGGAGGCCTACGAGCAGTACTTC. It is translated as CASSLEAYEQYF. This rearrangement joins TRBV28 to TRBJ2-7, with a possible D match to TRBD2 (5 bases). This CDR3 has 12 residues. V was clipped by 8 bases and J by 2 bases, with 10 bases between them. The germline V gene has CDR1 MDHEN and CDR2 SYDVKM.

The V call is TRBV30, the J call TRBJ1-2; D is unresolved. There are 13 residues in the CDR3. Germline V lookup: CDR1 GTSNPN, CDR2 SVGIG (reference sequence). The germline V and J ends were trimmed by 7 bases and 6 bases, with 18 bases remaining between them. CDR3 coding DNA: TGTGCCTTCGCCCCGTCAACAGTACATGGCTACACCTTC. Translating it yields CAFAPSTVHGYTF.

The chain recombines TRBV2 with TRBJ1-5; no definite D call. The CDR3 loop spans 14 amino acids. V lost 5 bases to trimming and J lost 3 bases, with 11 bases between them. Looked up from germline, CDR1 is SNHLY and CDR2 is FYNNEI. This chain's CDR3 is CASSFAGSNQPQHF. For the CDR3, the DNA is TGTGCCAGCAGTTTTGCGGGATCCAATCAGCCCCAGCATTTT.

This clone turned up a few times. The rearrangement uses TRBV11-3 and TRBJ1-1; 10 bases match TRBD1. The germline CDR1 and CDR2 sequences are SGHNT and YENEEA. The CDR3 loop spans 14 amino acids. V lost 6 bases to trimming and J lost 5 bases; unmatched junction nucleotides: 6. The CDR3 DNA follows: TGTGCCAGCAGTCGCGGACAGGGGGAAACTGAAGCTTTCTTT. The encoded protein is CASSRGQGETEAFF.

The chain couples TRBV9 to TRBJ1-2; D call uncertain. The germline gives CDR1 SGDLS, CDR2 YYNGEE. The V end was cut by 2 bases, the J end by 8 bases, with 16 bases between. This CDR3 spans 14 amino acids. The CDR3 nucleotides are TGTGCCAGCAGCGTCCTGCCACCGAACAGAGGCTACACCTTC. Its protein product is CASSVLPPNRGYTF.

This clone occurred a few times. The chain combines TRBV4-1 with TRBJ1-2; TRBD1 is a possible D gene (5 bases). Germline values: CDR1 MGHRA, CDR2 YSYEKL. This CDR3 spans 13 amino acids. The V and J ends lost 4 bases and 3 bases respectively, with 9 bases between them. CDR3 loop: CASSLREDYGYTF. The CDR3 DNA reads as TGCGCCAGCAGCCTCAGGGAGGACTATGGCTACACCTTC.

This clone has a handful of counts. This chain links TRBV6-5 with TRBJ1-1, with TRBD1 matching 7 bases. This CDR3 has 14 residues. Germline V lookup: CDR1 MNHEY, CDR2 SVGAGI. J was trimmed by 4 bases and V by 3 bases; bases with no gene match: 5. CDR3: CASSYFEGATEAFF. The CDR3 DNA reads TGTGCCAGCAGTTATTTTGAGGGGGCCACTGAAGCTTTCTTT.

Only a few counts were recorded for this clone. The J gene is TRBJ1-3, the V gene TRBV29-1, with D unresolved. V dropped 4 bases and J dropped 0 bases, with 10 bases sitting between them. The CDR3 covers 14 residues. Germline V gene sequence: CDR1 SQVTM, CDR2 ANQGSEA. The CDR3 here is CSVGSGNSGNTIYF. The CDR3 DNA is TGCAGCGTTGGATCAGGCAACTCTGGAAACACCATATATTTT. Complete variable domain (other parts from reference TRBV29-1 and TRBJ1-3): SAVISQKPSRDICQRGTSLTIQCQVDSQVTMMFWYRQQPGQSLTLIATANQGSEATYESGFVIDKFPISRPNLTFSTLTVSNMSPEDSSIYLCSVGSGNSGNTIYFGEGSWLTVV.